The clone carrying this T cell receptor (beta chain) was found many times. Here immunoSEQ multiplex PCR was the method, and the copy in TCRdb shows in-frame clones only, minus some. This table has 100,000 to 150,000 clones, approximately 83% appearing once. Germline CDR1 is GTSNPN and CDR2 is SVGIG (reference sequence). This CDR3 is 16 amino acids long. The V end lost 3 bases, the J end lost 0 bases, and 15 bases lay between the germline ends. These data come from a study of blood T cell repertoires in COVID-19. Study context: Samples of COVID-19 (acute and convalescent) were obtained from the United States, Italy and Spain. T cells, B-cell-depleted T cells, or PBMCs supplied cDNA or gDNA.

The sequenced sample was peripheral blood. The rearrangement joins TRBV30 to TRBJ1-5; D may be TRBD1 (5 bases). The clonotype originates from a man aged 60 to 69 with acute or convalescent COVID-19. The DNA for the CDR3 is TGTGCCTGGAGCGAAGGGGCCGGCAGTAGCAATCAGCCCCAGCATTTT. It codes for CAWSEGAGSSNQPQHF. The variable domain in full, with the rest retrieved from reference TRBV30 and TRBJ1-5, is SQTIHQWPATLVQPVGSPLSLECTVEGTSNPNLYWYRQAAGRGLQLLFYSVGIGQISSEVPQNLSASRPQDRQFILSSKKLLLSDSGFYLCAWSEGAGSSNQPQHFGDGTRLSIL.